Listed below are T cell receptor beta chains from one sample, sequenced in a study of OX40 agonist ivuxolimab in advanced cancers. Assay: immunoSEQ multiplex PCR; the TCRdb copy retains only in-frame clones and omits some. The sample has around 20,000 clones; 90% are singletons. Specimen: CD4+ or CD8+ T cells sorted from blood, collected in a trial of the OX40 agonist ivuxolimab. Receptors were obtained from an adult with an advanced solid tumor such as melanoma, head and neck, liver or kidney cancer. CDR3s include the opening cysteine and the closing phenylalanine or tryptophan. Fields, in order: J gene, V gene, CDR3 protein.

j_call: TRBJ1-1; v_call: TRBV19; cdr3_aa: CASRPGNTEAFF
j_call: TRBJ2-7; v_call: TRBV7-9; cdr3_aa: CASSGVYEQYF
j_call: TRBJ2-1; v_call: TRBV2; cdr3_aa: CASSEGDYNEQFF
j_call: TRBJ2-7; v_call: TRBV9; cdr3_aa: CASSVAPLAGVYEQYF
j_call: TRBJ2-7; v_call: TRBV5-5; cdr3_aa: CASSWTPPYEQYF
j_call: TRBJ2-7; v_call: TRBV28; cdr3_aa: CASSLETGLSYEQYF
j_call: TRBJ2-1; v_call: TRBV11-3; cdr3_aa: CASSLGVREQFF
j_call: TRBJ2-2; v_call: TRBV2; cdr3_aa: CASSEASSGELFF
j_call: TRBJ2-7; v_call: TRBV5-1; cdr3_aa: CASSLVGSYEQYF
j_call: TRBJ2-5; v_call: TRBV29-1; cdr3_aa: CSVPGQGQETQYF
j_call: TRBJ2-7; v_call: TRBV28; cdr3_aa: CASSYIGTYIEQYF
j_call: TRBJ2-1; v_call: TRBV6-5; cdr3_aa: CASSLTGFDEQFF
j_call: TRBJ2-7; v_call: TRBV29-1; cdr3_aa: CSVETVYEQYF
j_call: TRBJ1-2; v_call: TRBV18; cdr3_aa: CASSPSMGANYGYTF
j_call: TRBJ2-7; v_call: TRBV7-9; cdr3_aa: CASSLGRVREQYF
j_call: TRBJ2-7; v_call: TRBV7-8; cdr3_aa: CASSLVGSGRSYEQYF
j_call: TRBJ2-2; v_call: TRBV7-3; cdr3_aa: CASSLRGRSNTGELFF
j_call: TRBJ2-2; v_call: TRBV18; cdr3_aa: CASSPEPGLAATGELFF
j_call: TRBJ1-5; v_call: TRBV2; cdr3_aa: CASSGESLGSNQPQHF
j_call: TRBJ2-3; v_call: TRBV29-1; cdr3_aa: CSVVVLPTDTQYF
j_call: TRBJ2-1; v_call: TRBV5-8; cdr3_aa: CASNLGGARFYNEQFF
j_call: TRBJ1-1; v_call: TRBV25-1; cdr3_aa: CATGTGGEAFF
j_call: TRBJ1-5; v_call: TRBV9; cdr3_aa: CASSVDGTGVQPQHF
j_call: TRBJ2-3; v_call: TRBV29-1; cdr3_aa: CSAEGGEAGTDTQYF
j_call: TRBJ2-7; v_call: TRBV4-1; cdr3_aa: CASSQGLSSGEQYF
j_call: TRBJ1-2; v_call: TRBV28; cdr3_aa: CASNPSAKGRANYGYTF
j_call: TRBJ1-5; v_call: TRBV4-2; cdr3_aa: CASSQAGGHQPQHF
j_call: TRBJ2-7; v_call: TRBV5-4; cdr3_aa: CASSLRGARQGRGQYF
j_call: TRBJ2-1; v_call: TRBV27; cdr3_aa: CASCLSSTGNEQFF
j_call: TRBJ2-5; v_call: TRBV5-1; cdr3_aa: CASSLYGQGVETQYF
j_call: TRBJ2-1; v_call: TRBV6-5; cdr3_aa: CASKIAGDYNEQFF
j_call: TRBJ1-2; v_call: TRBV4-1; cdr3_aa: CASSQDRQGPVGYTF
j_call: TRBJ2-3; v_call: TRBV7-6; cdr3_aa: CASSLAGWNPDTQYF
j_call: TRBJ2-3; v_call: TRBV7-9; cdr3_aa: CASRSGFTDTQYF
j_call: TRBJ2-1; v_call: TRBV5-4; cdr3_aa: CASSLWASGSYNEQFF